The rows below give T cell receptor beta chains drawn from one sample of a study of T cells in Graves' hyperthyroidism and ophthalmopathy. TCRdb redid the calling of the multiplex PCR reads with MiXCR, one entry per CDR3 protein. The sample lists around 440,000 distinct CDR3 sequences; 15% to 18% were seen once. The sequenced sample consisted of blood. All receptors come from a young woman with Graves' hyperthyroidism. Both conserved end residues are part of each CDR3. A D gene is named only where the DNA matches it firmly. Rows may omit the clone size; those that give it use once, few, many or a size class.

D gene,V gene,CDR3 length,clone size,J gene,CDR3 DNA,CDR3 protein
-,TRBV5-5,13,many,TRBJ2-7,TGTGCCAGCAGCTTGGACCTTTCCTACGAGCAGTACTTC,CASSLDLSYEQYF
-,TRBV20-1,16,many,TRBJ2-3,TGCAGTGCTAGAGATTCCCGCGGACTGAGCACAGATACGCAGTATTTT,CSARDSRGLSTDTQYF
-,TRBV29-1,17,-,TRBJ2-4,TGCAGCGTTGAAGTTCCTACCAGGGGTGGAGGCAAAAACATTCAGTACTTC,CSVEVPTRGGGKNIQYF
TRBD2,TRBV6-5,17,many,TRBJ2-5,TGTGCCAGCAGTTACCCGGGACTAGCGGGAGGAAGAGAGACCCAGTACTTC,CASSYPGLAGGRETQYF
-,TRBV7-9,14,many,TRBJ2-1,TGTGCCAGCAGCTTAGGGGCCCAGTCGGATGAGCAGTTCTTC,CASSLGAQSDEQFF
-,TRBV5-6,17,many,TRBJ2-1,TGTGCCAGCAGCGAAGGCGACGGAGTGGTAACCTACAATGAGCAGTTCTTC,CASSEGDGVVTYNEQFF
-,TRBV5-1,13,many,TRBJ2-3,TGCGCCAGCAGCTTCGACACAGTAGATACGCAGTATTTT,CASSFDTVDTQYF
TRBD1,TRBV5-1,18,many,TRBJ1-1,TGCGCCAGCAGCTTCGCCCCACAGGGGGTATCCATGAACACTGAAGCTTTCTTT,CASSFAPQGVSMNTEAFF
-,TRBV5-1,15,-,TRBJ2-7,TGCGCCAGCAGTCCCGGTAGGGGGACAATATACGAGCAGTACTTC,CASSPGRGTIYEQYF
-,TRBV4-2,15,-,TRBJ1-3,TGTGCCAGCAGCCAATCCGTAAGCTCTGGAAACACCATATATTTT,CASSQSVSSGNTIYF
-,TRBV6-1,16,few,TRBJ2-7,TGTGCCAGCAGCCCCATCAGGATGGGGGCCCCCTACGAGCAGTACTTC,CASSPIRMGAPYEQYF
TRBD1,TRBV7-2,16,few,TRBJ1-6,TGTGCCAGCAGCCCCCGGGGGACAGGGCTTAATTCACCCCTCCACTTT,CASSPRGTGLNSPLHF
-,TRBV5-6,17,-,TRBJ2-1,TGTGCCAGCAGCTCGGGGCCTCCCCATAGCTCCTACAATGAGCAGTTCTTC,CASSSGPPHSSYNEQFF
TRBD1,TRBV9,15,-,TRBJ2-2,TGTGCCAGCAGGTGGGACAGGGGAGGCACCGGGGAGCTGTTTTTT,CASRWDRGGTGELFF
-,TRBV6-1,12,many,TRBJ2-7,TGTGCCAGCAGTGAATTTAGTAACGAGCAGTACTTC,CASSEFSNEQYF
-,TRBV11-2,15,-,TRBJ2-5,TGTGCCAGCAGCTTAGATGCGGGCAGGGGTGAGACCCAGTACTTC,CASSLDAGRGETQYF
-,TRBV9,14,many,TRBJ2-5,TGTGCCAGCAGCGGGGGGAGTGCTAAAGAGACCCAGTACTTC,CASSGGSAKETQYF
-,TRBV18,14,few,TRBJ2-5,TGTGCCAGCTCGCGAACAGAGTACCAAGAGACCCAGTACTTC,CASSRTEYQETQYF
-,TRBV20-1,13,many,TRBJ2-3,TGCAGTGTGGTGGGGGGTGCAACAGATACGCAGTATTTT,CSVVGGATDTQYF
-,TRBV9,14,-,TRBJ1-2,TGTGCCAGCAGCGAGGGGATAGGGGCCTATGGCTACACCTTC,CASSEGIGAYGYTF
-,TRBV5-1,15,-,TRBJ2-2,TGCGCCAGCAGCCCGGGGACTGAAGAAACCGGGGAGCTGTTTTTT,CASSPGTEETGELFF
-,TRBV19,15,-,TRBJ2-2,TGTGCCAGTAGCCGGGGGACAGCCCTCACCGGGGAGCTGTTTTTT,CASSRGTALTGELFF
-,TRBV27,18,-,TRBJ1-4,TGTGCCAGCAGTTTCCTTACCCCGCGACAGACAACTAATGAAAAACTGTTTTTT,CASSFLTPRQTTNEKLFF
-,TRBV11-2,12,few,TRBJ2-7,TGTGCCAGCAGCTTATTCTGGGGCGAGCAGTACTTC,CASSLFWGEQYF
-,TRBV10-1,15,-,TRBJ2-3,TGCGCCAGCAGTGAGGTTGGACAGCCCACAGATACGCAGTATTTT,CASSEVGQPTDTQYF
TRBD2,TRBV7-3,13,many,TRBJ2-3,TGTGCCAGCGGCGGGGGGGCGGGCTCTACGCAGTATTTT,CASGGGAGSTQYF
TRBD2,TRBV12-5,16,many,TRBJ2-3,TGTGCTAGTGGTCTCCGGGTCCTGGGAGGGACAGATACGCAGTATTTT,CASGLRVLGGTDTQYF
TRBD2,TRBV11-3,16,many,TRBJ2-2,TGTGCCAGCAGCTTAGGGCGCGGGAGGAACACCGGGGAGCTGTTTTTT,CASSLGRGRNTGELFF
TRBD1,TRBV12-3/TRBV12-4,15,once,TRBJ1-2,TGTGCCAGCAGTCCCCTGGCAGGGGGCGGAGGAGGCTACACCTTC,CASSPLAGGGGGYTF
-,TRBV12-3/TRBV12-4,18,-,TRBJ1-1,TGTGCCAGCAAGGCGGGCAGGCAGCGCTCTAGTGGGAACACTGAAGCTTTCTTT,CASKAGRQRSSGNTEAFF
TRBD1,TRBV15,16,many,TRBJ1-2,TGTGCCACCAGCAGACAAATAGGACAGGGTGCCTATGGCTACACCTTC,CATSRQIGQGAYGYTF
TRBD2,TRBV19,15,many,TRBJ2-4,TGTGCCAGTGGGGGACTAGCGGGAGCCAAAAACATTCAGTACTTC,CASGGLAGAKNIQYF
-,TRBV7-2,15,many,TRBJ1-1,TGTGCCAGCAGCCTAGGGGGGGCACTGAACACTGAAGCTTTCTTT,CASSLGGALNTEAFF
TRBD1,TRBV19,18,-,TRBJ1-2,TGTGCCAGTAGTATAGTGAGGGACAGCCGGGGGACTAACTATGGCTACACCTTC,CASSIVRDSRGTNYGYTF
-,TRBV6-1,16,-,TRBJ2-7,TGTGCCAGCAGAACCTCCAGAGGGTACAGCTCCTACGAGCAGTGCTTC,CASRTSRGYSSYEQCF
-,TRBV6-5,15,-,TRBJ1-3,TGTGCCAGCAGTTACGACTATGGCGCTGGAAACACCATATATTTT,CASSYDYGAGNTIYF
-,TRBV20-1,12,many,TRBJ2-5,TGCAGTGCTAGCGGGGGCTTTGCGACCCAGTACTTC,CSASGGFATQYF
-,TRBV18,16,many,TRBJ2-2,TGTGCCAGCTCACCACTAGTATCCGCGAACACCGGGGAGCTGTTTTTT,CASSPLVSANTGELFF
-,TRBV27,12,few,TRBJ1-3,TGTGCCAGCAGGAGTGCTGGAAACACCATATATTTT,CASRSAGNTIYF
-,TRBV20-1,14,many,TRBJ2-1,TGCAGTGCTACCTATGGCTCCTCCTACAATGAGCAGTTCTTC,CSATYGSSYNEQFF
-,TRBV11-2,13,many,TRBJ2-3,TGTGCCAGCAGCGGGGGGAGCACAGATACGCAGTATTTT,CASSGGSTDTQYF
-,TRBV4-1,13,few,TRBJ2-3,TGCGCCAGCAGCCAAGAAAAGCCAGATACGCAGTATTTT,CASSQEKPDTQYF
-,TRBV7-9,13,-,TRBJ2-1,TGTGCCAGCAGTTTCGGGACTCACAATGAGCAGTTCTTC,CASSFGTHNEQFF
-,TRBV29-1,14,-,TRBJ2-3,TGCAGCGTTGCACAGGGTATTGCAGCAGATACGCAGTATTTT,CSVAQGIAADTQYF
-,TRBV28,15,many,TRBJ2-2,TGTGCCAGCAGTTTAAGTTCCCTGAACACCGGGGAGCTGTTTTTT,CASSLSSLNTGELFF
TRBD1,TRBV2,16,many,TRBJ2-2,TGTGCCAGCACCCCGGGACAGGGGGCGCAAAGCGGGGAGCTGTTTTTT,CASTPGQGAQSGELFF
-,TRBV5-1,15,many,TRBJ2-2,TGCGCCAGCAGCAGGAGAGCAGGGGCCACCGGGGAGCTGTTTTTT,CASSRRAGATGELFF
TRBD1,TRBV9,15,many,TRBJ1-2,TGTGCCAGCAGCGTACGGGACAGTAAGTCCTATGGCTACACCTTC,CASSVRDSKSYGYTF
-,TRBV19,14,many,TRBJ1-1,TGTGCCTCTACCCCTAGGCAGCTGAACACTGAAGCTTTCTTT,CASTPRQLNTEAFF
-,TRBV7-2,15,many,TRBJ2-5,TGTGCCAGCAGCTTGTACGGGCCCGTAGAGGAGACCCAGTACTTC,CASSLYGPVEETQYF
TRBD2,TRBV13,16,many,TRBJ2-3,TGTGCCAGCAGCCGGGAGGGGGGGACGATCACAGATACGCAGTATTTT,CASSREGGTITDTQYF
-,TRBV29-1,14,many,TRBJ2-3,TGCAGCGTTGAAGTGGGGCTGGGAACAGATACGCAGTATTTT,CSVEVGLGTDTQYF